The rows below give T cell receptor beta chains drawn from one sample of a study of technical replicates of blood from a few donors. Only in-frame clones appear in the TCRdb table, and some are missing; sequencing was by immunoSEQ multiplex PCR. The sample comprises approximately 94,000 clones, 90% to 97% of which are singletons, and 0.36% rests with the top ten. Input material: T cells isolated from PBMCs. The source of these receptors is a human donor in good health. The CDR3 runs from the conserved cysteine through the conserved F or W. The D gene is left open where the match is weak. Clone sizes are given selectively: once, few, many, or a class where the clone is expanded.

V gene	D gene	J gene	clone size	CDR3 protein	CDR3 DNA
TRBV7-8	TRBD1	TRBJ1-1	NA	CASRGGQGLNTEAFF	TGTGCCAGCAGGGGAGGACAGGGGTTAAACACTGAAGCTTTCTTT
TRBV5-1	TRBD2	TRBJ2-3	NA	CASSLPSGSTDTQYF	TGCGCCAGCAGCTTGCCTAGCGGTAGCACAGATACGCAGTATTTT
TRBV6-5	NA	TRBJ2-7	NA	CASGTVSYEQYF	TGTGCCAGCGGAACAGTATCCTACGAGCAGTACTTC
TRBV13	NA	TRBJ2-1	NA	CASSLSREQFF	TGTGCCAGCAGCTTAAGCAGGGAGCAGTTCTTC
TRBV10-3	NA	TRBJ1-1	NA	CAISESLLRGNTEAFF	TGTGCCATCAGTGAGTCCCTCTTACGCGGGAACACTGAAGCTTTCTTT
TRBV5-4	NA	TRBJ1-2	NA	CASSFTATGANGYTF	TGTGCCAGCAGCTTTACGGCGACAGGCGCCAATGGCTACACCTTC
TRBV27	TRBD1	TRBJ1-5	NA	CASSLSGQANQPQHF	TGTGCCAGCAGTTTATCGGGACAGGCTAATCAGCCCCAGCATTTT
TRBV19	TRBD1	TRBJ1-4	few	CASSPIWTGFNEKLFF	TGTGCCAGTAGCCCGATATGGACAGGCTTTAATGAAAAACTGTTTTTT
TRBV19	TRBD2	TRBJ2-5	NA	CASSPGIGREWETQYF	TGTGCCAGTAGTCCCGGGATTGGGCGGGAGTGGGAGACCCAGTACTTC
TRBV5-5	NA	TRBJ1-2	NA	CASSSPDAGGYGYTF	TGTGCCAGCAGCTCCCCGGACGCCGGAGGCTATGGCTACACCTTC
TRBV9	NA	TRBJ1-2	NA	CASSATGLLVQSYTF	TGTGCCAGCAGCGCTACGGGATTGCTAGTTCAGAGCTACACCTTC
TRBV11-2	TRBD1	TRBJ2-7	NA	CASSQSMDRGTEQYF	TGTGCCAGCAGCCAGAGCATGGACAGGGGAACCGAGCAGTACTTC
TRBV5-8	TRBD2	TRBJ2-7	NA	CASSQGTSYEQYF	TGTGCCAGCAGCCAGGGGACTAGCTACGAGCAGTACTTC
TRBV19	TRBD1	TRBJ1-2	NA	CASSIISGTAYGYTF	TGTGCCAGTAGTATAATCTCGGGGACAGCCTATGGCTACACCTTC
TRBV7-9	NA	TRBJ2-5	NA	CASSISGTPGQETQYF	TGTGCCAGCAGCATTTCCGGGACACCGGGACAAGAGACCCAGTACTTC
TRBV5-1	NA	TRBJ2-1	NA	CASSLAGTPSYNEQFF	TGCGCCAGCAGCTTGGCCGGGACACCATCCTACAATGAGCAGTTCTTC
TRBV5-6	TRBD1	TRBJ1-2	NA	CASSFGQGFYGYTF	TGTGCCAGCAGCTTTGGACAGGGTTTCTATGGCTACACCTTC
TRBV7-8	NA	TRBJ1-2	NA	CASSLDVLYGYTF	TGTGCCAGCAGCTTAGATGTCCTCTATGGCTACACCTTC
TRBV4-1	NA	TRBJ1-3	NA	CASSQGPGAGNTIYF	TGCGCCAGCAGCCAAGGGCCAGGGGCTGGAAACACCATATATTTT
TRBV19	TRBD1	TRBJ2-5	NA	CASRTQGAGGAETQYF	TGTGCCAGTAGAACCCAAGGGGCAGGGGGCGCCGAGACCCAGTACTTC
TRBV11-1	NA	TRBJ1-3	NA	CASSFRQFSGNTIYF	TGTGCCAGCAGCTTTCGTCAGTTCTCTGGAAACACCATATATTTT
TRBV2	NA	TRBJ1-1	few	CASSEQGANTEAFF	TGTGCCAGCAGTGAACAGGGTGCGAACACTGAAGCTTTCTTT
TRBV6-5	NA	TRBJ2-5	NA	CASSYSMVYGTQYF	TGTGCCAGCAGTTACTCGATGGTTTACGGGACCCAGTACTTC
TRBV2	NA	TRBJ2-7	NA	CASSGHSYEQYF	TGTGCCAGCAGTGGGCACTCCTACGAGCAGTACTTC
TRBV9	NA	TRBJ2-1	NA	CASSARDAAYNEQFF	TGTGCCAGCAGCGCGCGGGACGCCGCCTACAATGAGCAGTTCTTC
TRBV9	NA	TRBJ1-4	NA	CASSVEGAGWEKLFF	TGTGCCAGCAGCGTAGAAGGGGCGGGGTGGGAAAAACTGTTTTTT
TRBV19	TRBD2	TRBJ2-1	NA	CASKGTSGGSSYNEQFF	TGTGCCAGTAAAGGGACTAGCGGGGGGAGCTCCTACAATGAGCAGTTCTTC
TRBV6-5	NA	TRBJ1-5	NA	CASRVSGQPNQPQHF	TGTGCCAGCAGGGTCTCGGGACAACCAAATCAGCCCCAGCATTTT
TRBV5-4	NA	TRBJ2-1	once	CASSFGLNDEQFF	TGTGCCAGCAGCTTCGGACTAAACGATGAGCAGTTCTTC
TRBV7-3	TRBD2	TRBJ2-1	NA	CASSLSGLAGEFGNEQFF	TGTGCCAGCAGCTTGAGTGGACTAGCGGGAGAGTTTGGTAATGAGCAGTTCTTC
TRBV9	NA	TRBJ1-2	NA	CASIGGRGTNYGYTF	TGTGCCAGCATAGGGGGAAGGGGCACTAACTATGGCTACACCTTC
TRBV27	NA	TRBJ2-3	once	CASSRLGGSTDTQYF	TGTGCCAGCAGCCGCCTCGGGGGTAGCACAGATACGCAGTATTTT
TRBV15	TRBD2	TRBJ2-5	NA	CATSSISSGSQETQYF	TGTGCCACCAGCAGTATTTCTAGCGGATCTCAAGAGACCCAGTACTTC
TRBV28	NA	TRBJ2-3	NA	CASSLPPGADTQYF	TGTGCCAGCAGTTTGCCCCCAGGGGCAGATACGCAGTATTTT
TRBV19	NA	TRBJ2-1	once	CASSIGDKQFF	TGTGCCAGTAGTATAGGAGACAAGCAGTTCTTC
TRBV6-5	NA	TRBJ2-7	NA	CASSYSFDSSGEQYF	TGTGCCAGCAGTTACTCTTTCGACTCCTCGGGCGAGCAGTACTTC
TRBV5-4	TRBD1	TRBJ2-1	NA	CASSQDRASYNEQFF	TGTGCCAGCAGTCAGGACAGGGCATCCTACAATGAGCAGTTCTTC
TRBV9	TRBD1	TRBJ2-5	NA	CASSPGTGLSETQYF	TGTGCCAGCAGCCCAGGGACAGGGTTAAGCGAGACCCAGTACTTC
TRBV7-2	NA	TRBJ2-1	few	CASSLAGWSSYNEQFF	TGTGCCAGCAGCTTAGCGGGTTGGAGCTCCTACAATGAGCAGTTCTTC
TRBV6-1	TRBD1	TRBJ1-2	NA	CASGQGVHGYTF	TGTGCCAGCGGACAGGGGGTCCATGGCTACACCTTC
TRBV30	NA	TRBJ2-3	once	CAWGQGTFSTDTQYF	TGTGCCTGGGGCCAGGGGACGTTTAGCACAGATACGCAGTATTTT
TRBV19	TRBD1	TRBJ1-2	NA	CASSITQGGHYGYTF	TGTGCCAGTAGTATTACTCAAGGGGGCCACTATGGCTACACCTTC
TRBV9	TRBD2	TRBJ2-7	once	CASSAPRAGGGGEQYF	TGTGCCAGCAGCGCGCCACGAGCGGGAGGTGGGGGCGAGCAGTACTTC
TRBV7-9	NA	TRBJ1-1	NA	CASTFGRVRTEAFF	TGTGCCAGCACCTTCGGGAGGGTAAGAACTGAAGCTTTCTTT
TRBV5-1	TRBD1	TRBJ1-1	NA	CASSRLGTGTVEEAFF	TGCGCCAGCAGCCGGTTGGGTACCGGGACAGTAGAGGAAGCTTTCTTT
TRBV18	TRBD2	TRBJ2-1	once	CASSRSGRSNNEQFF	TGTGCCAGCTCCCGTAGCGGGAGGTCCAACAATGAGCAGTTCTTC
TRBV6-1	NA	TRBJ1-3	once	CASTGGFFSGNTIYF	TGTGCCAGCACGGGGGGCTTTTTCTCTGGAAACACCATATATTTT
TRBV28	NA	TRBJ2-7	NA	CASSPTIYEQYF	TGTGCCAGCAGCCCAACTATTTACGAGCAGTACTTC
TRBV5-1	NA	TRBJ2-7	NA	CASSLFGDVTGEYEQYF	TGCGCCAGCAGCTTGTTTGGTGACGTCACGGGAGAGTACGAGCAGTACTTC
TRBV5-6	NA	TRBJ1-2	NA	CASSLEYLETF	TGTGCCAGCAGCTTGGAGTATCTGGAGACCTTC
TRBV5-8	TRBD2	TRBJ2-7	NA	CASSIGTSGSGEQYF	TGTGCCAGCAGCATAGGGACTAGCGGGAGTGGCGAGCAGTACTTC
TRBV6-5	TRBD2	TRBJ2-3	NA	CASSYVAGSTDTQYF	TGTGCCAGCAGTTACGTAGCGGGTAGCACAGATACGCAGTATTTT
TRBV11-2	TRBD2	TRBJ2-7	once	CASSLESGSSYEQYF	TGTGCCAGCAGCTTAGAAAGCGGGAGCAGCTACGAGCAGTACTTC
TRBV6-1	TRBD1	TRBJ1-2	NA	CASSDSGTGGYGYTF	TGTGCCAGCAGTGACTCCGGGACAGGGGGGTATGGCTACACCTTC
TRBV27	NA	TRBJ1-1	once	CASSLRAQRLNTEAFF	TGTGCCAGCAGTTTGAGGGCTCAAAGATTGAACACTGAAGCTTTCTTT
TRBV19	TRBD1	TRBJ1-2	NA	CASSPGQGDFGYTF	TGTGCCAGTAGTCCGGGACAGGGGGATTTCGGCTACACCTTC
TRBV6-8	NA	TRBJ1-4	NA	CARTGGEKLFF	TGTGCCAGAACAGGTGGGGAAAAACTGTTTTTT